Sequencing of this T cell receptor (beta chain) was carried out in a study of beta chain features in type 1 diabetes. Study-wide results and limits: Short templates might get an advantage during PCR, and this would be equal in patients and controls.

With regard to this clone: What it recognizes is unknown.

Every bit of the isolated RNA underwent reverse transcription, so sequencing read expressed TCRB transcripts. About 3.7 million reads on average were seen across naive, central memory and regulatory T cell samples. Measured with immunoSEQ multiplex PCR; TCRdb has only the in-frame clones, and not every one. The sample yields about half a million clones, over 25% seen once. Germline values: CDR1 LNHNV, CDR2 YYDKDF (reference sequence). The V and J ends lost 0 bases and 4 bases respectively, with 7 bases between them. The CDR3 totals 13 residues. J is TRBJ2-7 and V is TRBV15, with D unclear. The material sequenced was naive CD4+ T cells from blood. The receptor comes from a man in his late teens or twenties in good health. The CDR3 reads CATSRDQSYEQYF. The DNA for the CDR3 is TGTGCCACCAGCAGAGATCAGAGTTACGAGCAGTACTTC.